This T cell receptor beta chain was retrieved from a study of cytotoxic CD8 clonotypes in ibrutinib-treated CLL. About the study: Among responders, some 25 were partial and 2 complete; after median roughly 70 months, roughly 14 stayed remitted and 12 progressed. Sequencing produced an average of about 260,000 productive templates and some 100,000 productive rearrangements per sample. Study-wide findings and caveats: Ibrutinib response saw clonality rise, and progression saw it return toward baseline.

The CDR3 length is 14 residues. V lost 5 bases, J lost 4 bases, and 4 bases stayed unmatched. CDR1 is MNHEY, CDR2 SVGAGI, per germline. A 1 in 200,000 to 1 in 1 million T cell depth was the sequencing target. Here immunoSEQ multiplex PCR was the method, and the copy in TCRdb shows in-frame clones only, minus some. Among 150,000 or so clones listed, around three quarters were seen once. Concerning this clone: Antigen unknown.

Sequences were derived from PBMCs, sampled after 12 months of ibrutinib treatment. The chain links TRBV6-5 to TRBJ2-7; 11 bases align to TRBD2. This clonotype was obtained from a human donor with chronic lymphocytic leukemia. The DNA of the CDR3 is TGTGCCAGCAGTCTGGGACTAGCGGTATACGAGCAGTACTTC. This sequence encodes CASSLGLAVYEQYF.